These 22 T cell receptor beta chains originate from one sample sequenced in a study of cytomegalovirus exposure and HLA in healthy donors (dated by TCRdb to about 2017). Library preparation employed the immunoSEQ multiplex PCR assay. The multiplex PCR relied on a mix of 60 forward primers for TCR Vbeta segments and 13 reverse primers for TCR Jbeta segments. TCRdb provides this immuneACCESS table in a form limited to in-frame rearrangements. Some clones are lacking; in checked studies, under half of them reflect an unresolved V gene, and why the rest are absent is not known. The sample table records 150,000 to 200,000 clones; 77% of these occur just once. The ten largest clones take up around 2.5% of the sample. The source material was PBMCs. These receptors were obtained from a middle-aged woman in good health and CMV-seropositive.

The chain couples TRBV10-1 to TRBJ2-2; 10 bases map to TRBD2. The germline CDR1 and CDR2 sequences are WNHNN and SYGVQD (reference sequence). This CDR3 is built from 20 residues. V lost 3 bases and J lost 2; bases outside the gene matches: 15. This CDR3 reads CASSDPPGSGGAINTGELFF. Here the CDR3 DNA reads TGCGCCAGCAGTGACCCTCCCGGCAGCGGGGGGGCCATAAACACCGGGGAGCTGTTTTTT.

J is TRBJ1-2 and V is TRBV5-1; D ambiguous. The CDR3 consists of 12 residues. Per germline, CDR1 SGHRS and CDR2 YFSETQ. V was shortened by 1 base and J by 6 bases, with 7 bases between the two germline ends. The CDR3 nucleotides read TGCGCCAGCAGCTTGTCCGGGGATGGCTACACCTTC. It translates to CASSLSGDGYTF.

This rearrangement joins TRBV28 to TRBJ2-7; D unresolved. Germline values: CDR1 MDHEN, CDR2 SYDVKM. Deletions cut 7 bases from V and 0 bases from J, with 10 bases between. The CDR3 runs 13 residues. CDR3 in amino acids: CASNPRVSYEQYF. The CDR3, as DNA: TGTGCCAGCAACCCTCGGGTCTCCTACGAGCAGTACTTC.

The chain carries TRBV9 and TRBJ2-3, with TRBD2 matching over 8 bases. The germline V gene has CDR1 SGDLS and CDR2 YYNGEE. J lost 6 bases, V lost 0 bases, and 6 bases had no gene match. The CDR3 has 15 residues. In DNA, the CDR3 is TGTGCCAGCAGCGTAGTCGGGAGGGGGGGTGATACGCAGTATTTT. Translating it yields CASSVVGRGGDTQYF.

The chain uses TRBV19 and TRBJ2-7, with 8 bases fitting TRBD2. Germline assignment: CDR1 LNHDA and CDR2 SQIVND (reference sequence). The ends lost 7 bases at V and 7 bases at J; junction bases unmatched: 9. The CDR3 runs 13 residues. As DNA, the CDR3 is TGTGCCAGTAATTCCGGGACTAGTCAAGAGCAGTACTTC. Translating it yields CASNSGTSQEQYF.

This clone has just a few counts. The rearrangement joins TRBV7-2 to TRBJ2-5; 9 positions match TRBD2. The CDR3 has 18 residues. Germline V gives CDR1 SGHTA, CDR2 FQGNSA. V was pared by 2 bases and J by 4 bases, with 14 bases of the junction left unmatched. DNA for the CDR3: TGTGCCAGCAGCTTATTGAGTCTGCGGGGGGGGGCCTCAGAGACCCAGTACTTC. It encodes CASSLLSLRGGASETQYF.

The V and J genes are TRBV29-1 and TRBJ2-5, with 11 bases aligning to TRBD2. Germline CDR1 reads SQVTM; CDR2 reads ANQGSEA. The CDR3 contains 14 residues. The V and J ends lost 2 bases and 5 bases, in that order; junction bases with no gene match: 4. CDR3 sequence (DNA): TGCAGCGTTGAAAGACTAGCGGGGACTGAGACCCAGTACTTC. It yields the protein CSVERLAGTETQYF.

V gene TRBV4-2 combines with J gene TRBJ1-2; D might be TRBD1 (5 bases). This CDR3 is built from 13 residues. V was pared by 2 bases and J by 3 bases, with 7 bases between. Germline V CDR1 and CDR2: LGHNA, YNFKEQ. In DNA, the CDR3 is TGTGCCAGCAGCCAACTACAGGACTATGGCTACACCTTC. It specifies CASSQLQDYGYTF.

This clone appeared a single time. This sequence joins TRBV27 and TRBJ1-1; TRBD1 matches at 8 bases. Trimming at V came to 7 bases and at J to 1 base, leaving 5 bases not matched to a gene. The germline V gene has CDR1 MNHEY and CDR2 SMNVEV (reference sequence). The CDR3 contains 14 residues. The CDR3 spells CASTTGGGNTEAFF. DNA for the CDR3: TGTGCCAGCACCACAGGGGGAGGGAACACTGAAGCTTTCTTT.

The chain is built from TRBV11-2 and TRBJ2-7, with 7 bases lining up with TRBD2. J was trimmed by 2 bases and V by 1 base; bases with no gene match: 5. This CDR3 spans 15 amino acids. Germline lookup yields CDR1 SGHAT and CDR2 FQNNGV. The CDR3 sequence: CASSLGAGVTYEQYF. As DNA, the CDR3 is TGTGCCAGCAGCTTAGGCGCGGGGGTAACCTACGAGCAGTACTTC. The variable domain in full, with the rest retrieved from reference TRBV11-2 and TRBJ2-7, is EAGVAQSPRYKIIEKRQSVAFWCNPISGHATLYWYQQILGQGPKLLIQFQNNGVVDDSQLPKDRFSAERLKGVDSTLKIQPAKLEDSAVYLCASSLGAGVTYEQYFGPGTRLTVT.

The chain uses TRBV18 and TRBJ2-7; 8 bases are shared with TRBD1. Per germline, CDR1 KGHSH and CDR2 LQKENI. This CDR3 has 15 amino acids. J lost 5 bases, V lost 3 bases, and 9 bases had no gene match. The CDR3 spells CASSPIQGVMDEQYF. The DNA for the CDR3 is TGTGCCAGCTCACCCATACAGGGGGTGATGGACGAGCAGTACTTC.

The rearrangement links TRBV5-1 to TRBJ1-2, with 7 nucleotides matching TRBD1. V shed 5 bases, J shed 7 bases, and the junction held 5 bases outside the gene matches. This CDR3 is built from 12 residues. Germline values: CDR1 SGHRS, CDR2 YFSETQ. In DNA form, the CDR3 reads TGCGCCAGCAGTCCCAACAGGGGTGGCTACACCTTC. Its protein product is CASSPNRGGYTF.

The chain has TRBV6-6 and TRBJ2-7; 8 positions agree with TRBD2. The CDR3 runs to 13 residues. The germline V gene has CDR1 MNHNY and CDR2 SVGAGI (reference sequence). V dropped 2 bases and J dropped 7; count of bases not matched to a gene: 4. CDR3: CASSYREGGEQYF. CDR3 sequence (DNA): TGTGCCAGCAGTTACCGGGAGGGGGGGGAGCAGTACTTC.

This clone appeared a few times. The genes are TRBV7-2 and TRBJ1-1, with TRBD1 as a possible D gene (5 bases). The ends were cut back, 3 bases at V and 8 bases at J, with 13 bases in the middle. CDR3 length: 13 residues. The germline CDR1 and CDR2 sequences are SGHTA and FQGNSA. In DNA, the CDR3 is TGTGCCAGCAGCTTTTCAGGGCAAGTCGAAGCTTTCTTT. Translating it yields CASSFSGQVEAFF.

The table lists this clone with a count of one. CDR3 DNA: TGTGCCAGCAGCGGGGACAGCCTATATAGCAATCAGCCCCAGCATTTT. It is translated as CASSGDSLYSNQPQHF. The chain recombines TRBV6-4 with TRBJ1-5, with TRBD1 matching over 7 bases. Trimming took 6 bases from V and 0 from J; bases not matched to a gene: 8. Germline loops: CDR1 MRHNA, CDR2 SNTAGT. The CDR3 is 16 amino acids.

This chain links TRBV14 with TRBJ1-4; maybe TRBD1 (5 bases). Trimming pared 0 bases from V and 8 bases from J, leaving 10 bases between. The CDR3 has 14 amino acids. Germline CDR1 is SGHDN and CDR2 is FVKESK. The CDR3 region has the DNA TGTGCCAGCAGCCAAGATGGGACTCGCGAAAAACTGTTTTTT. It specifies CASSQDGTREKLFF.

The rearrangement joins TRBV28 to TRBJ1-2; D may be TRBD1 (5 bases). CDR1 is MDHEN, CDR2 SYDVKM, per germline. The V end lost 6 bases, the J end lost 4 bases, and 15 bases lay between the germline ends. This CDR3 has 14 amino acids. CDR3 in amino acids: CASSPQDKIYGYTF. The CDR3 DNA is TGTGCCAGCAGCCCACAGGACAAGATCTATGGCTACACCTTC.

V and J are TRBV30 and TRBJ2-5; 12 bases fit TRBD1. This CDR3 has 16 amino acids. In germline, CDR1 is GTSNPN, CDR2 SVGIG (reference sequence). The junction had 8 bases not matched to a gene; V was cut back by 0 bases and J by 6 bases. The CDR3 sequence is CAWSVQGTGGVKTQYF. In DNA form, the CDR3 reads TGTGCCTGGAGTGTACAGGGGACAGGGGGCGTTAAGACCCAGTACTTC.

This clone was detected only a few times. The gene calls are TRBV5-1 and TRBJ2-3; no clear D gene. The CDR3 sequence is 14 residues long. CDR1 is SGHRS and CDR2 is YFSETQ in the germline V gene. Trimming took off 4 bases at V and 2 bases at J, with 11 bases between the two ends. CDR3 amino acids: CASSPAQATDTQYF. CDR3 nucleotide sequence: TGCGCCAGCAGCCCTGCCCAAGCCACAGATACGCAGTATTTT. Together with reference TRBV5-1 and TRBJ2-3, the CDR3 gives the full variable domain: KAGVTQTPRYLIKTRGQQVTLSCSPISGHRSVSWYQQTPGQGLQFLFEYFSETQRNKGNFPGRFSGRQFSNSRSEMNVSTLELGDSALYLCASSPAQATDTQYFGPGTRLTVL.

The CDR3: CASSSSGTGSYNEQFF. The CDR3, as DNA: TGTGCCAGCAGTTCCTCAGGGACAGGTTCCTACAATGAGCAGTTCTTC. The chain employs TRBV28 and TRBJ2-1; 8 nucleotides line up with TRBD1. V shed 4 bases and J 1 base; nucleotides not matched to a gene: 6. Germline-derived CDR1 and CDR2 are MDHEN and SYDVKM. The CDR3 extends over 16 amino acids.

The rearrangement links TRBV7-2 to TRBJ2-3, with D possibly TRBD2 on 6 matching bases. Germline CDR1 SGHTA, CDR2 FQGNSA. The CDR3 covers 14 residues. V shed 5 bases and J shed 2 bases, with 11 bases lying between them. The CDR3 here is CASSPRDSTDTQYF. The CDR3 coding sequence is TGTGCCAGCAGCCCCCGGGACTCCACAGATACGCAGTATTTT.

This sequence joins TRBV7-2 and TRBJ2-3, with 12 nucleotides matching TRBD2. This CDR3 spans 16 amino acids. With 1 base clipped from V and 6 bases from J, the junction kept 5 bases outside the gene matches. Germline CDR1 SGHTA, CDR2 FQGNSA. The CDR3 reads CASSLELAGGGDTQYF. For the CDR3, the DNA is TGTGCCAGCAGCTTAGAACTAGCGGGGGGCGGTGATACGCAGTATTTT.